This T cell receptor beta chain was observed in a study of CD8 T cells in ankylosing spondylitis. Study-wide points: Researchers reportedly found disease-linked clones significantly enriched in matched ankylosing spondylitis synovial fluid.

CDR3 length equals 13 residues. The germline CDR1 and CDR2 sequences are SGDLS and YYNGEE. Trimming stripped 1 base from V and 7 bases from J, with 11 bases between. TCRdb called the 5' RACE reads again in MiXCR, with one record for every CDR3 protein. The table has tens of thousands of distinct CDR3 sequences, 2.5% to 3% seen once. This clonotype was recorded at least ten times. Its antigen is undetermined. Sequencing was carried out using blood, either unsorted or a sorted T cell fraction (not recorded which). This TCR was recovered from a female donor with ankylosing spondylitis or in good health (not recorded which). The rearrangement links TRBV9 to TRBJ1-2; D might be TRBD1 (6 bases). CDR3 in amino acids: CASSVQSGVGYTF. In DNA form, the CDR3 reads TGTGCCAGCAGCGTACAGTCAGGGGTTGGCTACACCTTC.